These 28 T cell receptor beta chains were all obtained from the same sample, sequenced in a study of Graves' ophthalmopathy and Graves' hyperthyroidism. TCR beta CDR3 amplification used RNA transcripts. Scientists carried out first-round RT-PCR using HTBI primers and then a second-round multiplex PCR. TCRdb ran MiXCR on the multiplex PCR reads and lists one entry per CDR3 protein. The sample has roughly 1.1 million distinct CDR3 sequences; about two fifths are singletons. The specimen sequenced was peripheral blood or thyroid tissue (not recorded which). Source of these receptors: an adult man with Graves' hyperthyroidism.

As to this clonotype: The junction shows a germline mismatch at one end, possibly a read error. This chain joins TRBV2 and TRBJ2-6; D gene uncertain. Germline values: CDR1 SNHLY, CDR2 FYNNEI. The length of the CDR3 is 11 residues. The CDR3 protein is CASSEVGSDAF. CDR3 DNA: TGTGCCAGCAGTGAAGTGGGGTCCGATGCTTTC. Filled out from reference TRBV2 and TRBJ2-6, the complete variable domain reads EPEVTQTPSHQVTQMGQEVILRCVPISNHLYFYWYRQILGQKVEFLVSFYNNEISEKSEIFDDQFSVERPDGSNFTLKIRSTKLEDSAMYFCASSEVGSDAFGAGSRLTVL.

The V and J genes are TRBV5-1 and TRBJ2-5; 8 bases are a match to TRBD2. The CDR3 is 15 residues long. Germline assignment: CDR1 SGHRS and CDR2 YFSETQ. V lost 1 base, J lost 5 bases, and 7 bases stayed unmatched. As DNA, the CDR3 is TGCGCCAGCAGCTTGTCCGGGAGGGCCTTGGAGACCCAGTACTTC. This encodes CASSLSGRALETQYF.

The V call is TRBV7-3, the J call TRBJ1-1; tentative D call: TRBD1 (6 bases). CDR3 size: 13 residues. Germline-derived CDR1 and CDR2 are SGHTA and FQGTGA. V shed 5 bases and J shed 7 bases, with 14 bases lying between them. The CDR3 loop reads CASSEDRGDEAFF. CDR3 DNA: TGTGCCAGCAGCGAGGACAGAGGGGATGAAGCTTTCTTT.

The sample holds many counts of this clonotype. The chain joins TRBV7-9 to TRBJ1-6; D ambiguous. The CDR3 runs 12 residues. Trimming took off 1 base at V and 13 bases at J, with 8 bases between the two ends. CDR1 and CDR2 from the germline V gene are SEHNR and FQNEAQ (reference sequence). The CDR3 DNA is TGTGCCAGCAGCTTAGAAGTCACTCCCCTCCACTTT. Residues: CASSLEVTPLHF. The complete variable domain, with remaining parts taken from reference TRBV7-9 and TRBJ1-6, reads DTGVSQNPRHKITKRGQNVTFRCDPISEHNRLYWYRQTLGQGPEFLTYFQNEAQLEKSRLLSDRFSAERPKGSFSTLEIQRTEQGDSAMYLCASSLEVTPLHFGNGTRLTVT.

This clonotype has at least ten counts. The chain couples TRBV12-3 or TRBV12-4 to TRBJ2-2, with D unclear. The CDR3 is 15 residues long. V shed 3 bases and J shed 2 bases, with 10 bases lying between them. CDR3 nucleotides: TGTGCCAGCAGTTTTTCCGGGCCAAACACCGGGGAGCTGTTTTTT. Its translation is CASSFSGPNTGELFF.

This clonotype occurred many times. This chain connects TRBV7-3 to TRBJ2-7; D unresolved. CDR3 size: 15 residues. Trimming took 2 bases from V and 6 from J, leaving 17 bases between them. CDR1 is SGHTA, CDR2 FQGTGA, per germline. The CDR3 region is CASSLSGPNLGEQYF. The CDR3 DNA reads TGTGCCAGCAGCTTATCCGGACCCAACTTGGGCGAGCAGTACTTC.

This clonotype was observed at least ten times. The V gene is TRBV6-5, the J gene TRBJ1-6; 8 nucleotides agree with TRBD1. The germline V gene encodes CDR1 MNHEY and CDR2 SVGAGI. The CDR3 consists of 15 residues. Unmatched junction bases numbered 7, after V lost 6 bases and J lost 6 bases. CDR3 protein: CASRRDRGANSPLHF. For the CDR3, the DNA is TGTGCCAGCAGGCGAGACAGGGGTGCTAATTCACCCCTCCACTTT.

This clonotype was seen a few times. CDR3 DNA: TGTGCCAGCAGTTTAAACGGGGCCTACGAGCAGTACTTC. This codes for CASSLNGAYEQYF. The chain combines TRBV27 with TRBJ2-7; possible D gene TRBD2, 5 bases. The V end lost 2 bases, the J end lost 2 bases, and 7 bases lay between the germline ends. The germline CDR1 and CDR2 sequences are MNHEY and SMNVEV (reference sequence). The CDR3 is made up of 13 amino acids.

The table lists this clonotype with many counts. J is TRBJ1-5 and V is TRBV19, with D hard to call. CDR1 and CDR2 (germline): LNHDA, SQIVND (reference sequence). Trimming removed 10 bases from V and 3 bases from J, with 16 bases in between. The CDR3 has 14 amino acids. The CDR3 coding sequence is TGTGCCACCCAGGCTAGCTCGGCCAATCAGCCCCAGCATTTT. The encoded protein is CATQASSANQPQHF. Complete variable domain (other parts from reference TRBV19 and TRBJ1-5): DGGITQSPKYLFRKEGQNVTLSCEQNLNHDAMYWYRQDPGQGLRLIYYSQIVNDFQKGDIAEGYSVSREKKESFPLTVTSAQKNPTAFYLCATQASSANQPQHFGDGTRLSIL.

V is TRBV20-1 and J is TRBJ1-5; D not certain. Germline-derived CDR1 and CDR2 are DFQATT and SNEGSKA (reference sequence). V was trimmed by 5 bases and J by 0 bases, leaving 8 bases between them. This CDR3 spans 13 amino acids. In nucleotides, the CDR3 is TGCAGTGCTGGCGTGGATAGCAATCAGCCCCAGCATTTT. It codes for CSAGVDSNQPQHF.

The table lists this clonotype with many counts. V is TRBV6-6 and J is TRBJ1-3; a possible D gene is TRBD1 (5 bases). CDR1 is MNHNY, CDR2 SVGAGI, per germline (reference sequence). V lost 6 bases to trimming and J lost 0 bases, with 12 bases between them. The CDR3 loop spans 15 amino acids. CDR3 in amino acids: CASRLTVSSGNTIYF. CDR3 DNA sequence: TGTGCCAGCAGGCTGACAGTCTCCTCTGGAAACACCATATATTTT.

The CDR3 region is CSARDRTGGFVRTEAFF. CDR3 coding DNA: TGCAGTGCTAGAGATCGCACAGGGGGCTTTGTTCGGACTGAAGCTTTCTTT. The V gene is TRBV20-1, the J gene TRBJ1-1, with 9 nucleotides matching TRBD1. The CDR3 is made up of 17 amino acids. After removal of 0 bases from V and 5 bases from J, the junction contained 13 bases not matched to a gene. CDR1 and CDR2 from the germline V gene are DFQATT and SNEGSKA (reference sequence).

The chain combines TRBV7-9 with TRBJ2-7, with 8 bases that match TRBD2. This CDR3 has 15 amino acids. V shed 8 bases, J shed 7 bases, and the junction held 16 bases outside the gene matches. Germline V gene sequence: CDR1 SEHNR, CDR2 FQNEAQ (reference sequence). CDR3 in amino acids: CASSPKNSGTSEQYF. CDR3 in DNA: TGTGCCAGCTCACCAAAGAATAGCGGGACTAGTGAGCAGTACTTC.

The rearrangement uses TRBV6-5 and TRBJ2-7; maybe TRBD2 (6 bases). The CDR3 extends over 13 amino acids. The V gene's germline CDR1 is MNHEY and CDR2 SVGAGI. V lost 7 bases to trimming and J lost 2 bases, with 12 bases between them. CDR3 protein: CASTGTETYEQYF. In DNA form, the CDR3 reads TGTGCCAGCACTGGGACTGAAACCTACGAGCAGTACTTC.

As regards this clonotype: One base away lies a much larger clone, so this may be a sequencing read error. This chain uses TRBV5-4 with TRBJ1-1; TRBD1 is a possible D gene (5 bases). Germline loops: CDR1 SGHNT, CDR2 YYREEE (reference sequence). The length of the CDR3 is 15 residues. Trimming stripped 4 bases from V and 2 bases from J, with 15 bases between. The CDR3 loop is CASSAGRLPNTEAFF. DNA for the CDR3: TGTGCCAGCAGCGCGGGACGGTTGCCAAACACTGAAGCTTTCTTT.

In its sample, this clonotype was seen once. Given a much more abundant clone one base away, this may be a read error. The J gene is TRBJ1-2, the V gene TRBV9; D possibly corresponds to TRBD1 (5 bases). Germline-derived CDR1 and CDR2 are SGDLS and YYNGEE. Between the trimmed V and J ends, which lost 5 bases and 2 bases, there was a span of 16 bases. The CDR3 runs to 15 residues. The CDR3 loop is CASSKDSGGNYGYTF. The CDR3 coding sequence is TGTGCCAGCAGTAAAGACAGTGGGGGGAACTATGGCTACACCTTC.

This clonotype was detected many times. This chain joins TRBV24-1 and TRBJ2-5; D gene ambiguous. Per the germline V gene, CDR1 is KGHDR and CDR2 is SFDVKD. The ends were cut back, 4 bases at V and 5 bases at J, with 13 bases in the middle. The CDR3 spans 14 residues. CDR3 sequence reads: CATSDSKRTETQYF. The CDR3 DNA follows: TGTGCCACCAGTGACAGTAAGAGAACGGAGACCCAGTACTTC.

This clonotype was observed many times. V is TRBV9 and J is TRBJ2-5, with 12 bases aligning to TRBD2. The V and J ends lost 3 bases and 5 bases, in that order; junction bases with no gene match: 5. The CDR3 is made up of 15 amino acids. Germline CDR1 SGDLS, CDR2 YYNGEE. In DNA, the CDR3 is TGTGCCAGCAGCGCTAGCGGGGGGGCCGCCGAGACCCAGTACTTC. Translating it yields CASSASGGAAETQYF.

The rearrangement uses TRBV24-1 and TRBJ1-5, with D possibly being TRBD1 (6 bases). CDR3 size: 18 residues. Germline V gene sequence: CDR1 KGHDR, CDR2 SFDVKD. V was clipped by 2 bases and J by 0 bases, with 16 bases between them. CDR3 sequence (DNA): TGTGCCACCAGTGATTCCCCAACAGGGCATTATAGCAATCAGCCCCAGCATTTT. Protein product: CATSDSPTGHYSNQPQHF.

At least ten counts were recorded for this clonotype. J is TRBJ1-6 and V is TRBV10-3; tentatively, D is TRBD1 (6 bases). The V gene's germline CDR1 is ENHRY and CDR2 SYGVKD. The CDR3 extends over 17 amino acids. V shed 5 bases and J shed 1 base, with 15 bases lying between them. CDR3 DNA sequence: TGTGCCATCAGTAAAACTACAGGGAGTTCCTATAATTCACCCCTCCACTTT. Its protein is CAISKTTGSSYNSPLHF.

A few counts support this clonotype. J is TRBJ2-7 and V is TRBV4-3, with D perhaps matching TRBD1 (5 bases). The V and J ends lost 4 bases and 2 bases respectively, with 15 bases between them. CDR1 and CDR2 (germline): LGHNA, YSLEER. The CDR3 length is 15 residues. The CDR3: CASSRGPDTTYEQYF. The CDR3 DNA is TGCGCCAGCAGCCGCGGCCCGGACACAACCTACGAGCAGTACTTC.

V and J are TRBV7-9 and TRBJ2-7, with D perhaps TRBD2 (5 bases). CDR1 is SEHNR and CDR2 is FQNEAQ in the germline V gene (reference sequence). V shed 9 bases and J shed 0 bases, with 15 bases lying between them. The CDR3 has 14 amino acids. This CDR3 is CASIISGSSYEQYF. The CDR3 nucleotides are TGTGCCAGTATTATTTCGGGGTCCTCCTACGAGCAGTACTTC.

The table lists this clonotype with a few counts. A junction boundary mismatches the germline segment, possibly from a read error. V gene TRBV7-2 combines with J gene TRBJ2-7; 9 nucleotides line up with TRBD2. CDR1 and CDR2 (germline): SGHTA, FQGNSA. CDR3 size: 14 residues. The CDR3 sequence: CASSQQAGGHEQYF. In nucleotides, the CDR3 is TGCGCCAGCAGCCAACAAGCGGGGGGACACGAGCAGTACTTC. Full variable domain (remainder filled in from reference TRBV7-2 and TRBJ2-7): GAGVSQSPSNKVTEKGKDVELRCDPISGHTALYWYRQSLGQGLEFLIYFQGNSAPDKSGLPSDRFSAERTGGSVSTLTIQRTQQEDSAVYLCASSQQAGGHEQYFGPGTRLTVT.

This clonotype was recorded at least ten times. V is TRBV7-9 and J is TRBJ1-1; D is perhaps TRBD1 (6 bases). CDR3 length: 15 residues. The germline CDR1 and CDR2 sequences are SEHNR and FQNEAQ (reference sequence). Trimming left V 4 bases short and J 8 bases short, with 20 bases between. CDR3 in amino acids: CASSSDSLQLVEAFF. CDR3 coding DNA: TGTGCCAGCAGCTCGGACAGTTTACAACTTGTCGAAGCTTTCTTT.

This clonotype was observed many times. The CDR3 loop reads CSVSRDINEKLFF. The CDR3 DNA follows: TGCAGCGTAAGCAGAGATATAAATGAAAAACTGTTTTTT. V gene TRBV29-1 combines with J gene TRBJ1-4, with D unclear. The germline V gene has CDR1 SQVTM and CDR2 ANQGSEA. V was shortened by 6 bases and J by 5 bases, with 13 bases between the two germline ends. The CDR3 has 13 residues.

This clonotype was counted many times. This rearrangement joins TRBV7-8 to TRBJ1-3; D is ambiguous. Germline V gene data show CDR1 as SGHVS and CDR2 as FQNEAQ. Trimming removed 2 bases at V and 2 bases at J, with 16 bases between. The length of the CDR3 is 17 residues. The CDR3 nucleotides read TGTGCCAGCAGCTTAACCCACCTTGCCGATACTGGAAACACCATATATTTT. It specifies CASSLTHLADTGNTIYF. The whole variable domain, remainder taken from reference TRBV7-8 and TRBJ1-3, is GAGVSQSPRYKVAKRGQDVALRCDPISGHVSLFWYQQALGQGPEFLTYFQNEAQLDKSGLPSDRFFAERPEGSVSTLKIQRTQQEDSAVYLCASSLTHLADTGNTIYFGEGSWLTVV.

The rearrangement uses TRBV29-1 and TRBJ2-5, with 9 positions matching TRBD2. The V gene end was trimmed by 7 bases and the J gene end by 5 bases; junction bases not matched to a gene: 8. CDR1 and CDR2 from the germline V gene are SQVTM and ANQGSEA. This CDR3 has 13 amino acids. In DNA, the CDR3 is TGCAGCGCCGACGGGACTAGCACGGAGACCCAGTACTTC. It is translated as CSADGTSTETQYF.

The gene calls are TRBV6-5 and TRBJ2-6, with a possible D match to TRBD1 (6 bases). Trimming took off 7 bases at V and 0 bases at J, with 16 bases between the two ends. The CDR3 covers 17 residues. The germline CDR1 and CDR2 sequences are MNHEY and SVGAGI. CDR3 in DNA: TGTGCCAGCAAAAGTTTTGGGACACCCTCTGGGGCCAACGTCCTGACTTTC. Translating it yields CASKSFGTPSGANVLTF.